One sample yielded the 14 T cell receptor beta chains listed below, sequenced in a study of cytomegalovirus exposure and HLA in healthy donors. Primers for the PCR totalled 60 Vbeta and 13 Jbeta. Libraries were prepared by immunoSEQ multiplex PCR; TCRdb keeps only in-frame clonotypes and omits some of them. This sample lists tens of thousands of clones; its ten largest clones have 2% to 2.5%. Sequencing used PBMCs. The receptor source for this set is a female donor in good health and CMV-seronegative.

The chain uses TRBV7-2 and TRBJ2-5; 9 nucleotides align to TRBD2. Germline V lookup: CDR1 SGHTA, CDR2 FQGNSA. The junction had 10 bases not matched to a gene; V was cut back by 2 bases and J by 0 bases. The CDR3 spans 18 residues. In nucleotides, the CDR3 is TGTGCCAGCAGCTTATATTCGACTAGCGGAGGGTACCAAGAGACCCAGTACTTC. It encodes CASSLYSTSGGYQETQYF.

The genes are TRBV29-1 and TRBJ1-3; D unresolved. The CDR3 has 13 amino acids. Germline V lookup: CDR1 SQVTM, CDR2 ANQGSEA. Trimming took 0 bases from V and 4 from J, leaving 7 bases between them. The CDR3 sequence is CSVEEARGNTIYF. The DNA of the CDR3 is TGCAGCGTTGAAGAGGCGCGGGGAAACACCATATATTTT.

The chain links TRBV6-5 to TRBJ1-5; 8 bases are a match to TRBD1. The CDR3 length is 13 residues. Per the germline V gene, CDR1 is MNHEY and CDR2 is SVGAGI. V lost 4 bases, J lost 7 bases, and 3 bases stayed unmatched. The CDR3 nucleotides read TGTGCCAGCAGTTGGACAGGGAACCAGCCCCAGCATTTT. Amino acid sequence: CASSWTGNQPQHF.

The CDR3 bases are TGTGCCAGCAGCTTAGGAGGACAGGGAGGAAACACCATATATTTT. The encoded protein is CASSLGGQGGNTIYF. This chain joins TRBV13 and TRBJ1-3, with 8 bases matching TRBD1. V lost 0 bases, J lost 4 bases, and 2 bases stayed unmatched. Germline V gene data show CDR1 as PRHDT and CDR2 as FYEKMQ (reference sequence). This CDR3 has 15 residues.

The CDR3 DNA follows: TGTGCCAGCAGCCCCGCGGGGGCGGGAGTAGGCTACGAGCAGTACTTC. Its protein product is CASSPAGAGVGYEQYF. V and J are TRBV9 and TRBJ2-7; TRBD2 is a possible D gene (7 bases). Trimming left V 4 bases short and J 3 bases short, with 20 bases between. The V gene's germline CDR1 is SGDLS and CDR2 YYNGEE. The CDR3 spans 16 residues.

The chain has TRBV5-5 and TRBJ2-7; TRBD2 might be the D (6 bases). Germline V gene data show CDR1 as SGHKS and CDR2 as YYEKEE (reference sequence). The CDR3 has 17 amino acids. The V and J ends lost 4 bases and 6 bases respectively, with 26 bases between them. The CDR3 reads CASSPGGSGGPPTEQYF. The CDR3 region has the DNA TGTGCCAGCAGCCCCGGAGGGAGCGGAGGACCGCCGACCGAGCAGTACTTC. Based on the CDR3 plus reference TRBV5-5 and TRBJ2-7, the full variable domain is DAGVTQSPTHLIKTRGQQVTLRCSPISGHKSVSWYQQVLGQGPQFIFQYYEKEERGRGNFPDRFSARQFPNYSSELNVNALLLGDSALYLCASSPGGSGGPPTEQYFGPGTRLTVT.

The chain has TRBV5-6 and TRBJ2-7; 8 bases map to TRBD1. The CDR3 is 12 amino acids. Germline-derived CDR1 and CDR2 are SGHDT and YYEEEE. J lost 4 bases, V lost 7 bases, and 4 bases had no gene match. The CDR3 loop is CASSDRVYEQYF. In DNA form, the CDR3 reads TGTGCCAGCTCGGACAGGGTATACGAGCAGTACTTC.

The chain is built from TRBV18 and TRBJ2-1, with D maybe TRBD2 (5 bases). CDR1 and CDR2 from the germline V gene are KGHSH and LQKENI. CDR3 length equals 13 residues. V lost 2 bases and J 5 bases, leaving 7 bases between the germline ends. The DNA of the CDR3 is TGTGCCAGCTCACCAACTAGAGACAATGAGCAGTTCTTC. It yields the protein CASSPTRDNEQFF.

This rearrangement joins TRBV11-3 to TRBJ1-2; D remains ambiguous. V lost 1 base and J lost 4, with 10 bases in between. Germline V gives CDR1 SGHNT, CDR2 YENEEA. This CDR3 region has 14 residues. CDR3 nucleotide sequence: TGTGCCAGCAGCTTAGGGCCACAATCCTATGGCTACACCTTC. Its translation is CASSLGPQSYGYTF. The whole variable domain, remainder taken from reference TRBV11-3 and TRBJ1-2, is EAGVVQSPRYKIIEKKQPVAFWCNPISGHNTLYWYLQNLGQGPELLIRYENEEAVDDSQLPKDRFSAERLKGVDSTLKIQPAELGDSAVYLCASSLGPQSYGYTFGSGTRLTVV.

J is TRBJ2-7 and V is TRBV29-1; 7 positions agree with TRBD2. With 6 bases clipped from V and 2 bases from J, the junction kept 1 base outside the gene matches. CDR1 and CDR2 from the germline V gene are SQVTM and ANQGSEA. The CDR3 is made up of 11 amino acids. The CDR3 nucleotides are TGCAGCGTGGGGGGGACCTACGAGCAGTACTTC. Translation gives CSVGGTYEQYF.

The rearrangement joins TRBV6-1 to TRBJ2-7; 9 positions match TRBD1. Germline trimming cut 3 bases from V and 5 bases from J; bases unmatched to any gene: 8. The germline gives CDR1 MNHNS, CDR2 SASEGT. The CDR3 totals 15 residues. The CDR3 region is CASSDLTGGNDEQYF. CDR3 sequence (DNA): TGTGCCAGCAGTGACCTGACAGGGGGTAACGACGAGCAGTACTTC.

The chain combines TRBV9 with TRBJ2-7; D possibly corresponds to TRBD1 (6 bases). Germline V CDR1 and CDR2: SGDLS, YYNGEE. CDR3 length: 12 amino acids. The ends were cut back, 3 bases at V and 4 bases at J, with 8 bases in the middle. In nucleotides, the CDR3 is TGTGCCAGCAGCGCGACAGGTTACGAGCAGTACTTC. It translates to CASSATGYEQYF. Full variable domain (missing parts from reference TRBV9 and TRBJ2-7): DSGVTQTPKHLITATGQRVTLRCSPRSGDLSVYWYQQSLDQGLQFLIQYYNGEERAKGNILERFSAQQFPDLHSELNLSSLELGDSALYFCASSATGYEQYFGPGTRLTVT.

Points on this clone: Other DNA sequences of this sample code for an identical CDR3. V is TRBV18 and J is TRBJ2-7; the match to TRBD1 covers 7 bases. The CDR3 has 15 residues. Germline V CDR1 and CDR2: KGHSH, LQKENI. V trimming: 6 bases; J trimming: 3 bases; junction bases outside the gene matches: 11. The CDR3 DNA is TGTGCCAGCTCCCAGACGCAGGGGACAGTCTACGAGCAGTACTTC. As protein: CASSQTQGTVYEQYF.

CDR3 DNA sequence: TGTGCCAGCAGCACTGGACAGGCGGCGAACACTGAAGCTTTCTTT. As protein: CASSTGQAANTEAFF. The chain uses TRBV5-6 and TRBJ1-1; 7 positions match TRBD1. CDR3 length equals 15 residues. V lost 4 bases to trimming and J lost 1 base; unmatched junction nucleotides: 7. Germline lookup yields CDR1 SGHDT and CDR2 YYEEEE.